One sample yielded the 27 T cell receptor beta chains listed below, sequenced in a study of blood T cell repertoires in COVID-19. Assay: immunoSEQ multiplex PCR; the TCRdb copy retains only in-frame clones and omits some. The data show about 92,000 clones, around 85% seen once. Sequencing used peripheral blood. These receptors were taken from a human donor in a cohort sampled during active COVID-19.

The chain uses TRBV9 and TRBJ2-3; TRBD2 matches 8 bases. CDR1 and CDR2 (germline): SGDLS, YYNGEE. The length of the CDR3 is 16 residues. V lost 3 bases and J lost 3; bases outside the gene matches: 9. CDR3 bases: TGTGCCAGCAGCGCCTACGGGGGGGTAGGGACAGATACGCAGTATTTT. It codes for CASSAYGGVGTDTQYF.

V usage is TRBV3-1 (or the pseudogene TRBV3-2) and J usage is TRBJ1-1; D is unclear. CDR3 size: 14 residues. Germline CDR1 is LGHDT and CDR2 is YNNKEL (reference sequence). The V end lost 2 bases, the J end lost 0 bases, and 7 bases lay between the germline ends. DNA for the CDR3: TGTGCCAGCAGCCAAAGGAGTTTGAACACTGAAGCTTTCTTT. Its translation: CASSQRSLNTEAFF.

Details on this clone: Within the sample, other DNA sequences also encode this same CDR3. V is TRBV18 and J is TRBJ1-3, with 7 bases that match TRBD1. The CDR3 contains 16 residues. The V gene's germline CDR1 is KGHSH and CDR2 LQKENI. The trim removed 3 bases at V and 4 bases at J, leaving 9 bases unmatched. In nucleotides, the CDR3 is TGTGCCAGCTCACCTCGACAGGGACTGTCCGGAAACACCATATATTTT. It encodes CASSPRQGLSGNTIYF.

This clone was seen once. The CDR3 protein is CASSAATGTVVAQETQYF. CDR3 DNA: TGCGCCAGCAGTGCGGCCACCGGGACAGTCGTCGCCCAAGAGACCCAGTACTTC. This sequence joins TRBV10-1 and TRBJ2-5; 7 nucleotides align to TRBD1. Looked up from germline, CDR1 is WNHNN and CDR2 is SYGVQD (reference sequence). This CDR3 spans 18 amino acids. With V trimmed by 4 bases and J by 1 base, 15 bases remained unmatched.

The V and J genes are TRBV29-1 and TRBJ2-7; TRBD2 agrees at 7 bases. The CDR3 has 15 amino acids. CDR1 SQVTM and CDR2 ANQGSEA come from the germline V gene. V lost 5 bases to trimming and J lost 1 base; unmatched junction nucleotides: 11. Written as DNA, the CDR3 is TGCAGCGTTTTTGGGGAGGGACCCAAGTCCTACGAGCAGTACTTC. Protein sequence: CSVFGEGPKSYEQYF.

V and J are TRBV28 and TRBJ2-7, with TRBD2 matching over 15 bases. The CDR3 length is 17 residues. V was pared by 5 bases and J by 6 bases, with 11 bases of the junction left unmatched. Germline V gives CDR1 MDHEN, CDR2 SYDVKM. The CDR3: CASSPPQGLAGGGEQYF. The CDR3 DNA follows: TGTGCCAGCAGTCCTCCCCAGGGACTAGCGGGAGGCGGCGAGCAGTACTTC.

This chain connects TRBV27 to TRBJ2-1; 13 nucleotides align to TRBD2. CDR3 length: 19 residues. The V gene's germline CDR1 is MNHEY and CDR2 SMNVEV (reference sequence). The V gene end was trimmed by 6 bases and the J gene end by 6 bases; junction bases not matched to a gene: 17. CDR3 in amino acids: CASRHAGTGGLAGPNEQFF. The CDR3 DNA is TGTGCCAGCAGACATGCCGGGACAGGGGGACTAGCGGGACCCAATGAGCAGTTCTTC.

The rearrangement joins TRBV2 to TRBJ2-4; perhaps TRBD2 as D (5 bases). The CDR3 has 13 residues. CDR1 and CDR2 (germline): SNHLY, FYNNEI. With 8 bases removed from V and 6 bases from J, the gap between germline ends came to 14 bases. This CDR3 reads CASGMPGINIQYF. CDR3 bases: TGTGCCAGCGGAATGCCGGGGATAAACATTCAGTACTTC.

The CDR3 coding sequence is TGCGCCAGCAGCCAATCGATGTTTTCGAGGCGGCAAGAGACCCAGTACTTC. Amino acid sequence: CASSQSMFSRRQETQYF. The gene calls are TRBV4-3 and TRBJ2-5; D unresolved. CDR1 and CDR2 (germline): LGHNA, YSLEER. Between the trimmed V and J ends, which lost 2 bases and 2 bases, there was a span of 18 bases. This CDR3 comprises 17 residues.

The chain links TRBV19 to TRBJ1-2, with 7 nucleotides matching TRBD1. The junction had 8 bases not matched to a gene; V was cut back by 6 bases and J by 4 bases. CDR1 is LNHDA and CDR2 is SQIVND in the germline V gene (reference sequence). The CDR3 is 14 amino acids. In DNA form, the CDR3 reads TGTGCCAGTAGATCTCCCGACAGGGCCTATGGCTACACCTTC. As protein: CASRSPDRAYGYTF. The full variable domain, in which reference TRBV19 and TRBJ1-2 provide the parts outside the CDR3, is DGGITQSPKYLFRKEGQNVTLSCEQNLNHDAMYWYRQDPGQGLRLIYYSQIVNDFQKGDIAEGYSVSREKKESFPLTVTSAQKNPTAFYLCASRSPDRAYGYTFGSGTRLTVV.

The rearrangement links TRBV9 to TRBJ2-1, with D possibly matching TRBD2 (6 bases). Germline lookup yields CDR1 SGDLS and CDR2 YYNGEE. V lost 2 bases, J lost 2 bases, and 11 bases lay in between. CDR3 length equals 15 residues. As DNA, the CDR3 is TGTGCCAGCAGCGTTAGCGGCAATACCTACAATGAGCAGTTCTTC. Protein sequence: CASSVSGNTYNEQFF.

This sequence joins TRBV29-1 and TRBJ2-7; 8 nucleotides match TRBD1. The CDR3 loop spans 15 amino acids. V trimming: 0 bases; J trimming: 1 base; junction bases outside the gene matches: 5. The V gene's germline CDR1 is SQVTM and CDR2 ANQGSEA. The CDR3 protein is CSVEDDRTGSYEQYF. The CDR3 DNA reads as TGCAGCGTTGAAGATGACCGGACAGGGTCCTACGAGCAGTACTTC.

The chain combines TRBV5-6 with TRBJ1-1; D unresolved. Trimming cost V 4 bases and J 4 bases, with 8 bases left between them. The CDR3 extends over 12 amino acids. The germline V gene has CDR1 SGHDT and CDR2 YYEEEE. CDR3 bases: TGTGCCAGCAGCCAGGAATTCACTGAAGCTTTCTTT. Its translation is CASSQEFTEAFF.

The chain uses TRBV19 and TRBJ1-3; 9 bases are shared with TRBD1. Looked up from germline, CDR1 is LNHDA and CDR2 is SQIVND (reference sequence). The CDR3 is 20 residues long. V lost 5 bases and J lost 4; bases outside the gene matches: 21. The CDR3 loop is CASSLAGTGLPLTRGNTIYF. DNA for the CDR3: TGTGCCAGTAGTCTCGCCGGGACAGGGCTACCTTTGACGAGAGGAAACACCATATATTTT. The whole variable domain, remainder taken from reference TRBV19 and TRBJ1-3, is DGGITQSPKYLFRKEGQNVTLSCEQNLNHDAMYWYRQDPGQGLRLIYYSQIVNDFQKGDIAEGYSVSREKKESFPLTVTSAQKNPTAFYLCASSLAGTGLPLTRGNTIYFGEGSWLTVV.

This rearrangement joins TRBV5-4 to TRBJ2-7; no firm D call. CDR3 length: 14 residues. The V gene lost 3 bases and the J gene lost 1 base, with 11 bases spanning the gap. Germline V gives CDR1 SGHNT, CDR2 YYREEE (reference sequence). CDR3 protein: CASSSLGSSYEQYF. The CDR3 nucleotides read TGTGCCAGCAGCTCGTTGGGCAGTTCCTACGAGCAGTACTTC.

This clone has just one count. The genes are TRBV9 and TRBJ2-3; TRBD2 is a possible D gene (6 bases). Germline lookup yields CDR1 SGDLS and CDR2 YYNGEE. V was clipped by 1 base and J by 4 bases, with 13 bases between them. The CDR3 is made up of 15 amino acids. The CDR3 nucleotides read TGTGCCAGCAGCGTACTGACTAGAGGCCCAGATACGCAGTATTTT. Encoded protein: CASSVLTRGPDTQYF.

The chain is built from TRBV21-1 and TRBJ1-1; the listed D gene, TRBD1, was not tested against the DNA. TRBV21-1 is designated a pseudogene. The CDR3 has 18 residues. CDR3 amino acids: CASSKALQDAYPNTEAFF. The CDR3 region has the DNA TGTGCCAGCAGCAAAGCACTACAGGACGCCTACCCAAACACTGAAGCTTTCTTT.

The chain is built from TRBV9 and TRBJ2-7; 7 positions match TRBD1. With V trimmed by 3 bases and J by 2 bases, 5 bases remained unmatched. There are 14 residues in the CDR3. CDR1 is SGDLS, CDR2 YYNGEE, per germline. The CDR3 region has the DNA TGTGCCAGCAGCGACCGGGACAGACCCTACGAGCAGTACTTC. Its translation is CASSDRDRPYEQYF.

CDR3 residues: CASRPGQVISGEQYF. CDR3 sequence (DNA): TGTGCCAGCAGGCCTGGACAGGTCATCTCAGGGGAGCAGTACTTC. The V gene is TRBV28, the J gene TRBJ2-7; TRBD1 aligns across 7 bases. V lost 6 bases and J lost 7; bases outside the gene matches: 15. There are 15 residues in the CDR3. From germline, CDR1 is MDHEN and CDR2 SYDVKM.

The chain carries TRBV19 and TRBJ1-2; 7 nucleotides agree with TRBD1. CDR1 and CDR2 from the germline V gene are LNHDA and SQIVND (reference sequence). V was clipped by 6 bases and J by 0 bases; unmatched bases: 4. The CDR3 is 14 amino acids. The CDR3: CASSRGGSNYGYTF. Written as DNA, the CDR3 is TGTGCCAGTAGCCGAGGGGGCTCTAACTATGGCTACACCTTC.

The chain joins TRBV9 to TRBJ2-1; 8 bases agree with TRBD2. With 7 bases clipped from V and 10 bases from J, the junction kept 13 bases outside the gene matches. Germline CDR1 and CDR2: SGDLS and YYNGEE. This CDR3 has 14 amino acids. CDR3 coding DNA: TGTGCCAGCGGGCAGACGGGGGGGCCACGGGAGCAGTTCTTC. This codes for CASGQTGGPREQFF.

This chain joins TRBV11-3 and TRBJ2-7, with 7 positions matching TRBD1. Germline V gives CDR1 SGHNT, CDR2 YENEEA. V gave up 6 bases and J gave up 5 bases; unmatched junction bases: 4. This CDR3 is 12 amino acids long. The CDR3: CASSKGANEQYF. The CDR3 nucleotides read TGTGCCAGCAGTAAGGGGGCCAACGAGCAGTACTTC.

This clone was observed once. The J gene is TRBJ1-4, the V gene TRBV2, with D possibly matching TRBD1 (5 bases). The germline V and J ends were trimmed by 6 bases and 6 bases, with 17 bases remaining between them. Germline V gene lookup returns CDR1 SNHLY and CDR2 FYNNEI. The length of the CDR3 is 15 residues. In nucleotides, the CDR3 is TGTGCCAGCAGGGAGACGCTCCCGGGGGATGAAAAACTGTTTTTT. Its translation: CASRETLPGDEKLFF.

V and J are TRBV7-9 and TRBJ1-1, with D tentatively TRBD1 (5 bases). The CDR3 is 13 amino acids. V gave up 5 bases and J gave up 4 bases, with 11 bases separating them. Germline V lookup: CDR1 SEHNR, CDR2 FQNEAQ (reference sequence). CDR3 sequence: CASSRSGGTEAFF. Written as DNA, the CDR3 is TGTGCCAGCAGCCGGAGCGGGGGCACTGAAGCTTTCTTT.

The gene calls are TRBV11-2 and TRBJ2-5, with a weak D call TRBD2 (6 bases). V was pared by 4 bases and J by 5 bases, with 17 bases between. There are 15 residues in the CDR3. Germline values: CDR1 SGHAT, CDR2 FQNNGV. CDR3 bases: TGTGCCAGCAGCTCAGGACTAATATTATCGGAGACCCAGTACTTC. Translated: CASSSGLILSETQYF.

This clone is a singleton in its sample. The chain combines TRBV3-1 (or the pseudogene TRBV3-2) with TRBJ1-4; 9 bases agree with TRBD1. The CDR3 totals 14 residues. The germline CDR1 and CDR2 sequences are LGHDT and YNNKEL (reference sequence). The J segment lost 4 bases and the V segment lost 7 bases, leaving 4 bases of the junction unmatched. The CDR3 protein is CASTPGQGNEKLFF. The CDR3 nucleotides read TGTGCCAGCACCCCGGGACAGGGTAATGAAAAACTGTTTTTT.

In its sample, this clone was seen a few times. The rearrangement joins TRBV27 to TRBJ2-3, with 10 bases that match TRBD2. J gave up 1 base and V 6 bases, and 7 bases lay outside the gene matches. The CDR3 length is 16 residues. CDR1 is MNHEY, CDR2 SMNVEV, per germline (reference sequence). The CDR3 is CASSNLLAGRTDTQYF. CDR3 nucleotide sequence: TGTGCCAGCAGCAACTTACTAGCGGGGCGCACAGATACGCAGTATTTT.